This record covers a single T cell receptor beta chain. Its antigen is not identified. The sample is drawn from a study of sequential checkpoint blockade in melanoma. Study at large: Twenty-two patients had tumor biopsies before treatment and at week 13.

The treatment was: randomized to nivolumab then ipilimumab (arm A) or the reverse (arm B). Patients had received no earlier DNA-damaging chemotherapy. TCRdb's copy holds only in-frame clones and misses some; the assay was immunoSEQ multiplex PCR. The sample carries 37,000 or so clones, 30% to 35% recorded once. Study-level results: T-cell fraction and clonality followed PD-L1 and CD8+ counts, not mutational load.

Trimming removed 2 bases from V and 1 base from J; junction bases left unmatched: 1. Germline V gene data show CDR1 as SGHRS and CDR2 as YFSETQ. This CDR3 region has 14 residues. This material consisted of tumor tissue (inferred from file names), taken from a patient given nivolumab and ipilimumab in sequence. The J gene is TRBJ2-7, the V gene TRBV5-1; 9 nucleotides match TRBD1. This sequence originates from a human donor with melanoma. CDR3 sequence: CASSFGTGSYEQYF. The DNA for the CDR3 is TGCGCCAGCAGCTTCGGGACAGGGTCCTACGAGCAGTACTTC.